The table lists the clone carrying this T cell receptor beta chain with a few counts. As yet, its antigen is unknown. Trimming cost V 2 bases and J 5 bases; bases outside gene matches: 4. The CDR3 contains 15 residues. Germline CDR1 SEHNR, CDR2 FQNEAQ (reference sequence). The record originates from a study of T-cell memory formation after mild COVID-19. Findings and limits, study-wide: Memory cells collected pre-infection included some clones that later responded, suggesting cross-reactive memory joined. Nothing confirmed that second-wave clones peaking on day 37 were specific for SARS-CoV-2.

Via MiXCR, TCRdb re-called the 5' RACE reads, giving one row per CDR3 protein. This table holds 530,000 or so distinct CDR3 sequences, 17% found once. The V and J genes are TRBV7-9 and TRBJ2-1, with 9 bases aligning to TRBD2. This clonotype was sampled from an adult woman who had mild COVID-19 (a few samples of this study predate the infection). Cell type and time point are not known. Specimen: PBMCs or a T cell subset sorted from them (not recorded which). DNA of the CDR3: TGTGCCAGCAGCTTATTGCGGGAGGGACACAATGAGCAGTTCTTC. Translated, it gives CASSLLREGHNEQFF.